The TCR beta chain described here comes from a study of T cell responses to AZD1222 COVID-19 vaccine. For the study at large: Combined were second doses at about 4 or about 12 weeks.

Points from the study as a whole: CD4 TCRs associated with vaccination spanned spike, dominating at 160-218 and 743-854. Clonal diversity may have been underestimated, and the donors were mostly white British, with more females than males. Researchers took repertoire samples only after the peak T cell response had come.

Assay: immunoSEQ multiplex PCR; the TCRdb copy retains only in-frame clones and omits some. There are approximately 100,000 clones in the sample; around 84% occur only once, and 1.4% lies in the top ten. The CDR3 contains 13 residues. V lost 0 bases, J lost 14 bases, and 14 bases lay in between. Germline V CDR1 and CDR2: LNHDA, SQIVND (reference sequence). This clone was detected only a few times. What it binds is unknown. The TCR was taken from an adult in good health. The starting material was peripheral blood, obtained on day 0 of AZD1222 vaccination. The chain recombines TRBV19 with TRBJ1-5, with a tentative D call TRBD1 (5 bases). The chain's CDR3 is CASSIDLQGVKHF. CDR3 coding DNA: TGTGCCAGTAGTATAGATCTCCAGGGCGTTAAGCATTTT.